Given below is one TCR beta chain in context. What it binds is not known. The sample originates from a study of PD-1 blockade in classical Hodgkin lymphoma. Study-level points and caveats: Patients were excluded if nivolumab began under 1 year after ASCT (the autologous transplant). Relapsed/refractory patients reportedly had lower baseline diversity than newly diagnosed patients. Complete responders had baseline diversity similar to newly diagnosed patients. The authors have not defined what causes the repertoire differences, possibly disease activity or prior therapy.

Each patient's relapse followed autologous stem cell transplantation, and brentuximab vedotin exposure varied. Between the trimmed V and J ends, which lost 2 bases and 0 bases, there was a span of 12 bases. The CDR3 length is 15 residues. In germline, CDR1 is GTSNPN, CDR2 SVGIG (reference sequence). The assay was immunoSEQ multiplex PCR, and TCRdb's table has in-frame clones only and misses some. The sample lists about 58,000 clones, roughly 90% occurring once. The sequence derives from a human donor with classical Hodgkin lymphoma. The J gene is TRBJ2-3, the V gene TRBV30; D might be TRBD1 (6 bases). The sample consisted of peripheral blood mononuclear cells (PBMCs), taken before the second cycle of nivolumab. The CDR3 region is CAWSSTGLSTDTQYF. The CDR3 DNA follows: TGTGCCTGGAGTTCGACAGGATTAAGCACAGATACGCAGTATTTT.